This TCR beta chain stems from a study of shared clonotypes between healthy human individuals. Measured with immunoSEQ multiplex PCR; TCRdb has only the in-frame clones, and not every one. The sample comprises 1.6 million or so clones, about 98.5% of which are singletons, and approximately 0.4% rests with the top ten. This CDR3 contains 16 residues. CDR1 is SGHAT and CDR2 is FQNNGV in the germline V gene. The trim removed 1 base at V and 6 bases at J, leaving 10 bases unmatched. The TCR originated in a man aged 25-40 years in good health. Sequenced: naive CD4+ T cells sorted from blood. Subset specified: CD45RA+ positively selected. The chain carries TRBV11-2 and TRBJ2-3; 7 bases agree with TRBD2. The CDR3 bases are TGTGCCAGCAGCTTAGCCAAGGCGGGAGCATGGGATACGCAGTATTTT. Its protein is CASSLAKAGAWDTQYF.